This TCR beta chain was identified during a study of low-dose radiotherapy and immunotherapy resistance in tumors (dated by TCRdb to between 2021 and 2023). Regarding the complete study: In Cohort 1, each fraction delivered 0.5 Gy every 2 weeks, and the prescribed total PTV dose was 6.5 Gy. Eight patients were included in the translational analysis: three from the first dose cohort and the first five from the second dose cohort. Starting on cycle 1 day 1, patients took 300 mg of aspirin by mouth once a day for four cycles. Patients in Cohort 2 were given 1 Gy per fraction every two weeks, for a total of 13 Gy across 26 weeks. Every two weeks, patients got intravenous cyclophosphamide at 200 mg/m2, given one day ahead of each radiation and immunotherapy administration. Trial participants were not randomized into treatment groups. Nivolumab and ipilimumab were both given intravenously, with nivolumab at a 240 mg flat dose every two weeks and ipilimumab at 1 mg/kg every six weeks.

This clonotype was seen at least ten times. Its antigen target is currently unknown. No base quality information exists; no much larger clone differs at one position. This specimen's time point label, per the study, means: before trial treatment. Donors were enrolled in RACIN, a single-arm phase I dose-escalation trial in which nivolumab, ipilimumab, aspirin, low-dose cyclophosphamide and low-dose radiotherapy were combined. Eligible patients had advanced, TIL-negative solid tumors. The CDR3 runs 14 amino acids, cysteine and phenylalanine included. CDR3 DNA is the only sequence kept; it has 42 bases, read in frame from the first base. From a lookup of the germline V gene (reference sequence), CDR1 and CDR2 are LNHDA and SQIVND. Trimming takes 5 bases from V and 3 bases from J, and the germline ends sit 11 bases apart. The sequencer was an Illumina HiSeq 2500. Superscript III and a set of TRAV- and TRBV-specific primers were used to synthesize first-strand cDNA, so that both TCRalpha and TCRbeta chains were covered. TCRs were amplified with Phusion for around 18 PCR cycles, with a constant-region primer paired with the adapter attached to the V primers. Amplification of the isolated mRNA was done with the MessageAmp II aRNA Amplification Kit, which involved an approximately 15-hour in vitro transcription at 37 degrees C. mRNA for TCR sequencing was isolated with the Dynabeads mRNA DIRECT Purification Kit. Indexed Illumina adapters were added in a second Phusion PCR of around 23 cycles, and the PCR products were purified with AMPure XP beads. As for the authors' bioinformatics: Custom Perl scripts pooled TCR sequences encoding the same protein, removed out-of-frame sequences and computed each clonotype's abundance. The analysis excluded TCR sequences that were supported by just one read. Repertoire metrics included Shannon entropy, Gini index, clonality, richness, and frequency of TCRs shared between repertoires. TCRdb passed the public sequencing reads through fastp at Q25 and MiXCR, retaining productive beta sequences. Each CDR3 protein gets just one entry, which takes the most common genes and DNA from the rows behind it. The V and J calls come from TCRdb's annotation, not from the publication. For this sample there are some 82,000 distinct CDR3 sequences; approximately 17% appear just once. The ten top clones hold over 4.5% of the sample.

Sequenced material: PBMCs, taken before treatment. This clonotype was obtained from a male donor with prostate cancer. Rearrangement joined TRBV19 to TRBJ1-3; a tentative D call is TRBD1 (6 bases match). The DNA reads as follows: TGTGCCAGTAGTCCACAGGGAGTTGGAAACACCATATATTTT. Translated, it reads CASSPQGVGNTIYF.